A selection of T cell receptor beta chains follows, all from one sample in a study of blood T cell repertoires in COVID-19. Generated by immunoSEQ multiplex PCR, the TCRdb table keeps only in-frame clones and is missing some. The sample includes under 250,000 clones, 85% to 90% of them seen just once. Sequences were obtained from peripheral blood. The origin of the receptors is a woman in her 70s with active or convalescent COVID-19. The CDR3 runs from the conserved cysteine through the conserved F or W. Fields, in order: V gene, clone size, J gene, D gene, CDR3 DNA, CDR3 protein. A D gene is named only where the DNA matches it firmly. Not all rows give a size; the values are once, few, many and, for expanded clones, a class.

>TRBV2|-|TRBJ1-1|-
TGTGCCAGCAGTGAAGCGCTCCAGGGATACACTGAAGCTTTCTTT
CASSEALQGYTEAFF
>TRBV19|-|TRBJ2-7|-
TGTGCCAGTAGTATCAACGACAGGACCTACGAGCAGTACTTC
CASSINDRTYEQYF
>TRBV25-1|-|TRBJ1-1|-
TGTGCCAGCAGTGAGACGGGGGGCACTGAAGCTTTCTTT
CASSETGGTEAFF
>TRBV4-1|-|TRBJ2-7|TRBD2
TGCGCCAGCAGCATACTAGCGGGGGACTCCTCCTACGAGCAGTACTTC
CASSILAGDSSYEQYF
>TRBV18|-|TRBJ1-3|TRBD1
TGTGCCAGCTCACCAGGGGGACAGGCTGGAAACACCATATATTTT
CASSPGGQAGNTIYF
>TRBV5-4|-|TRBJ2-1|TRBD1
TGTGCCAGCAGCCCAAGACAGGGGGACAATGAGCAGTTCTTC
CASSPRQGDNEQFF
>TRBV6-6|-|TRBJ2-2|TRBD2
TGTGCCAGCAGGACTAGCCGGGACACCGGGGAGCTGTTTTTT
CASRTSRDTGELFF
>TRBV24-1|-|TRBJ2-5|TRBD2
TGTGCCCCCGTGGGGGGGTGTAGTACCACCCAGTACTTC
CAPVGGCSTTQYF
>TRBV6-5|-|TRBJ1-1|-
TGTGCCAGCAGAGTGACAGTCTTGAACACTGAAGCTTTCTTT
CASRVTVLNTEAFF
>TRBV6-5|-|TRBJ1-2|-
TGTGCCATACGGCAGCGGGGAACTAACTATGGCTACACCTTC
CAIRQRGTNYGYTF
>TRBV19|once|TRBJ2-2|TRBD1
TGTGCCAGTACCCCCGGCCCAGGGGGCGTCGGCGGGGAGCTGTTTTTT
CASTPGPGGVGGELFF
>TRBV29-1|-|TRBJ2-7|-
TGCAGCGTTGAAGCCCTCGGAGACGAGCAGTACTTC
CSVEALGDEQYF
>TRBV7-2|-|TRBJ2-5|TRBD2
TGTGCCAGCAGCTTAGCCGGGACTAGAGGGCAAGAGACCCAGTACTTC
CASSLAGTRGQETQYF